This T cell receptor beta chain appears in the sequencing data of a study of molecular identifiers for immune sequencing clone quantification. A few counts support this clonotype. The target antigen is unknown. TCRdb itself ran the PCR reads through MiXCR, one entry per CDR3 protein. The sample consists of approximately 670,000 distinct CDR3 sequences, about 20% of them appearing once. Study outcomes and limitations: Over 97% of CMV-specific effector molecules, but under 1% of naive ones, were in clones above 20 copies. A single cell's spiked Jurkat TCR RNA was reportedly detectable among 900,000 to 1,000,000 naive cells.

Naive CD8 T cells were FACS-sorted by CD8+CD4-CCR7+CD45RA+ markers. Looked up from germline, CDR1 is MNHEY and CDR2 is SVGEGT. V lost 6 bases to trimming and J lost 1 base; unmatched junction nucleotides: 2. This CDR3 has 17 residues. The material sequenced was naive CD8+ T cells from blood, with Jurkat cell RNA spiked in. The subset was: FACS-sorted CD8+CD4-CCR7+CD45RA+ naive T cells. V and J are TRBV6-2 or TRBV6-3 and TRBJ2-2; 16 positions agree with TRBD2. The sequence derives from a human donor in good health. Some libraries in this study had Jurkat cell RNA spiked in. CDR3: CASSGTSGRGNTGELFF. The CDR3 DNA reads as TGTGCCAGCAGCGGGACTAGCGGGAGGGGGAACACCGGGGAGCTGTTTTTT.